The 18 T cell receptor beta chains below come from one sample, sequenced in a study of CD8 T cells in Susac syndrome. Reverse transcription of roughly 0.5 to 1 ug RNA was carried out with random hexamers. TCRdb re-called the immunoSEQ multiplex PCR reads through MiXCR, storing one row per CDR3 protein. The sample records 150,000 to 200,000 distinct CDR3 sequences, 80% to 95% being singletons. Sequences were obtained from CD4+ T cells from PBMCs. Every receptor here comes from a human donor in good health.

This chain's CDR3 is CASSLADSRTQYF. DNA for the CDR3: TGTGCCAGCAGCTTAGCAGATTCCCGGACCCAGTACTTC. This chain connects TRBV7-2 to TRBJ2-5; D is unresolved. The CDR3 extends over 13 amino acids. The V gene lost 0 bases and the J gene lost 7 bases, with 9 bases spanning the gap. Germline V gene lookup returns CDR1 SGHTA and CDR2 FQGNSA. The full variable domain, its missing parts supplied by reference TRBV7-2 and TRBJ2-5, is GAGVSQSPSNKVTEKGKDVELRCDPISGHTALYWYRQSLGQGLEFLIYFQGNSAPDKSGLPSDRFSAERTGGSVSTLTIQRTQQEDSAVYLCASSLADSRTQYFGPGTRLLVL.

CDR3: CASSPRLAGYEQFF. CDR3 sequence (DNA): TGTGCCAGCAGTCCAAGACTAGCGGGGTATGAGCAGTTCTTC. The gene calls are TRBV2 and TRBJ2-1; TRBD2 aligns across 11 bases. Trimming at V came to 5 bases and at J to 8 bases, leaving 5 bases not matched to a gene. Germline V CDR1 and CDR2: SNHLY, FYNNEI. The CDR3 is made up of 14 amino acids.

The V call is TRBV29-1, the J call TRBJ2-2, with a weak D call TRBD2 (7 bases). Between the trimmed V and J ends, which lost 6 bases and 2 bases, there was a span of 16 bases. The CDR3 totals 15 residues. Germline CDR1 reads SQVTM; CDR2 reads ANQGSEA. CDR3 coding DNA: TGCAGCGTGGTTTTCGGGGGGACAAACACCGGGGAGCTGTTTTTT. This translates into CSVVFGGTNTGELFF.

The CDR3 loop reads CASSHGSPETQYF. CDR3 bases: TGTGCCAGCAGCCACGGGAGTCCGGAGACCCAGTACTTC. The rearrangement links TRBV6-6 to TRBJ2-5, with a tentative D call TRBD2 (6 bases). The CDR3 is 13 amino acids. CDR1 and CDR2 (germline): MNHNY, SVGAGI (reference sequence). Trimming left V 6 bases short and J 5 bases short, with 13 bases between.

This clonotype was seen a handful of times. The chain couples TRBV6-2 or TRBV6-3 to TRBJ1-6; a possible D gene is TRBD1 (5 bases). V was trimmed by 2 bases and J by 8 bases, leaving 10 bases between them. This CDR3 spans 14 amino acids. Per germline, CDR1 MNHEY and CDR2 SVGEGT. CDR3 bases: TGTGCCAGCAGTTACCTAGGGGAGGATTCACCCCTCCACTTT. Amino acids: CASSYLGEDSPLHF.

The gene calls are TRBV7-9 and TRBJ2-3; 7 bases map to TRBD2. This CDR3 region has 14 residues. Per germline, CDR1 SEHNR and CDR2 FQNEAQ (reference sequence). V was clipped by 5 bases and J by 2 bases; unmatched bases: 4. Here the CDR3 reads CASSTGGSTDTQYF. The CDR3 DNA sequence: TGTGCCAGCAGCACGGGGGGATCCACAGATACGCAGTATTTT.

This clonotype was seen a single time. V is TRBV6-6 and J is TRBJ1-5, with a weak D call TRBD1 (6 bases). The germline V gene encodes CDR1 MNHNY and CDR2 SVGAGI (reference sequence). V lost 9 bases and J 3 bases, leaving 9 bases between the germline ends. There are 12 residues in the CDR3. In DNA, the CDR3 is TGTGCCAGTGAGGGGGTCAATCAGCCCCAGCATTTT. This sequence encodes CASEGVNQPQHF.

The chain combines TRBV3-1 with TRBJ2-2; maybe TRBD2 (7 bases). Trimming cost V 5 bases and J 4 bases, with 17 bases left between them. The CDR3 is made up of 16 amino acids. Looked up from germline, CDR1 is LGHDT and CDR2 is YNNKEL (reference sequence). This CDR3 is CASSFERGGRTGELFF. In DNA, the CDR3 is TGTGCCAGCAGCTTCGAGAGGGGGGGACGCACCGGGGAGCTGTTTTTT. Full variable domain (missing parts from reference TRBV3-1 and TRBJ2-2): DTAVSQTPKYLVTQMGNDKSIKCEQNLGHDTMYWYKQDSKKFLKIMFSYNNKELIINETVPNRFSPKSPDKAHLNLHINSLELGDSAVYFCASSFERGGRTGELFFGEGSRLTVL.

The CDR3 loop is CSANTGGLGATNEKLFF. In nucleotides, the CDR3 is TGCAGTGCCAATACCGGGGGGTTAGGGGCAACTAATGAAAAACTGTTTTTT. The chain has TRBV20-1 and TRBJ1-4; D is perhaps TRBD1 (5 bases). V lost 6 bases, J lost 0 bases, and 20 bases lay in between. Germline assignment: CDR1 DFQATT and CDR2 SNEGSKA (reference sequence). The CDR3 covers 17 residues.

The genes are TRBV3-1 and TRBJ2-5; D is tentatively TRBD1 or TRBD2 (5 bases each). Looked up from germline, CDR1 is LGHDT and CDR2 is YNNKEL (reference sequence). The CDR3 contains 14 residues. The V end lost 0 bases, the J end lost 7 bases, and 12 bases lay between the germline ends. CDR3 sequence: CASSQDLGAGTQYF. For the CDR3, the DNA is TGTGCCAGCAGCCAAGATCTCGGGGCCGGGACCCAGTACTTC.

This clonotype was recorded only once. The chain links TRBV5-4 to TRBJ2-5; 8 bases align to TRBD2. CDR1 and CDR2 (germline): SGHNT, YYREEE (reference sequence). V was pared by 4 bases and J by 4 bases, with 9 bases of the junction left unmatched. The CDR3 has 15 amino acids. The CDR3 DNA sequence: TGTGCCAGCAGCCGGAACGGGGGGGCCGGAGAGACCCAGTACTTC. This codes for CASSRNGGAGETQYF.

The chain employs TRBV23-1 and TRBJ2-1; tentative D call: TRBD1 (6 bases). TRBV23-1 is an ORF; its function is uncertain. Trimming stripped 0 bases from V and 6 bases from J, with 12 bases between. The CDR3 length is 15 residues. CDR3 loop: CASSQSGGDLNEQFF. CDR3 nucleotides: TGCGCCAGCAGTCAATCTGGGGGCGATCTCAATGAGCAGTTCTTC.

CDR3 nucleotide sequence: TGTGCCAGCAGTTTTGGGGGGACAGCCACCTACGAGCAGTACTTC. This gives the protein CASSFGGTATYEQYF. The chain recombines TRBV27 with TRBJ2-7; D perhaps matches TRBD1 (7 bases). The germline gives CDR1 MNHEY, CDR2 SMNVEV (reference sequence). The CDR3 totals 15 residues. V was pared by 3 bases and J by 2 bases, with 14 bases between.

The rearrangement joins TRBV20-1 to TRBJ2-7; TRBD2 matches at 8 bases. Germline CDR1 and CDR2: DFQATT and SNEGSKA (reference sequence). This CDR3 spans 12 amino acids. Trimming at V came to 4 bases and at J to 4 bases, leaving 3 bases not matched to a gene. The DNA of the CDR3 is TGCAGTGCTAAAAGCGGGGGATACGAGCAGTACGTC. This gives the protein CSAKSGGYEQYV.

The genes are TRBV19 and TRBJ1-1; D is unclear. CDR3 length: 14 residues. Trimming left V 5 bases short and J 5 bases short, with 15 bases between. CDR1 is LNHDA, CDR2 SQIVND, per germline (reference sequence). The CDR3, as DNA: TGTGCCAGTAGTCCCCCTCTCCCGGAGACTGAAGCTTTCTTT. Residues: CASSPPLPETEAFF.

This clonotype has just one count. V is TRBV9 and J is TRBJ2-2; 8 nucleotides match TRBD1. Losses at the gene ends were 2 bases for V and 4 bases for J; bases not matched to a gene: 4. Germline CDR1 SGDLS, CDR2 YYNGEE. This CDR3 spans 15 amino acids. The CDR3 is CASSVTDRGTGELFF. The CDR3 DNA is TGTGCCAGCAGCGTGACAGACAGGGGCACCGGGGAGCTGTTTTTT.

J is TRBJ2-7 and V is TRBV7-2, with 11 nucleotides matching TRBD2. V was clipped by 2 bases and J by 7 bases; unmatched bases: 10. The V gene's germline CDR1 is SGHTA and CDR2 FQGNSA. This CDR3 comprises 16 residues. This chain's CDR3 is CASSLRPSGGLGEQYF. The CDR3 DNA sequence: TGTGCCAGCAGCTTACGGCCTAGCGGGGGGTTAGGGGAGCAGTACTTC.

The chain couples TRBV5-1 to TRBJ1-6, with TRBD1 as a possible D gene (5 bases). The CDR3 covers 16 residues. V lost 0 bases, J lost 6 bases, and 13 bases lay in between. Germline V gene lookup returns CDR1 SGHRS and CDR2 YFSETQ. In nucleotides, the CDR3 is TGCGCCAGCAGCTTGGGAGGGGCAGGGCCTAATTCACCCCTCCACTTT. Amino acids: CASSLGGAGPNSPLHF.